This is a list of T cell receptor beta chains from one sample in a study of T cell responses to AZD1222 COVID-19 vaccine. Generated by immunoSEQ multiplex PCR, the TCRdb table keeps only in-frame clones and is missing some. The sample lists some 100,000 clones, approximately 86% seen once, with about 5.2% in the top ten. Sample: peripheral blood, taken on day 0 of AZD1222 vaccination. The receptors derive from an adult in good health. Both conserved end residues are part of each CDR3. Fields, in order: clone size, D gene, J gene, V gene, CDR3 protein, CDR3 DNA. A D gene is named only where the DNA matches it firmly. For some rows the clone size is stated as once, few or many, or as a class when expanded; others skip it.

- TRBD2 TRBJ2-7 TRBV18 CASSPPPGGGEQYF TGTGCCAGCTCACCACCCCCCGGGGGGGGCGAGCAGTACTTC
- - TRBJ1-2 TRBV2 CASTPGPGRGYTF TGTGCCAGCACCCCGGGACCCGGGAGGGGCTACACCTTC
- TRBD1 TRBJ1-2 TRBV7-9 CASSPGTGLVYGYTF TGTGCCAGCAGCCCCGGGACAGGGTTGGTCTATGGCTACACCTTC
- - TRBJ2-5 TRBV30 CAWSAPETQYF TGTGCCTGGAGTGCCCCAGAGACCCAGTACTTC
few - TRBJ2-3 TRBV6-2/TRBV6-3 CASSYRPADTQYF TGTGCCAGCAGTTACCGGCCAGCAGATACGCAGTATTTT
- TRBD1 TRBJ2-2 TRBV10-3 CAVHGDSGNTGELFF TGTGCCGTGCACGGGGACAGTGGGAACACCGGGGAGCTGTTTTTT
- TRBD1 TRBJ2-5 TRBV5-1 CASQTGDQETQYF TGCGCCAGCCAGACAGGGGATCAAGAGACCCAGTACTTC
few TRBD1 TRBJ1-2 TRBV29-1 CSVTGGGGYTF TGCAGCGTGACAGGGGGCGGCGGCTACACCTTC
- TRBD2 TRBJ2-6 TRBV24-1 CATSDHPGGTGANVLTF TGTGCCACCAGTGATCATCCGGGGGGGACTGGGGCCAACGTCCTGACTTTC
- - TRBJ1-4 TRBV4-3 CASSQVREKLFF TGCGCCAGCAGCCAAGTTAGGGAAAAACTGTTTTTT
- TRBD1 TRBJ1-4 TRBV15 CATSSPGQANEKLFF TGTGCCACCAGCAGTCCCGGACAGGCGAATGAAAAACTGTTTTTT
- - TRBJ1-1 TRBV23-1 CADRGRRNTEAFF TGCGCCGACCGGGGCCGACGGAACACTGAAGCTTTCTTT
- - TRBJ2-7 TRBV6-1 CASSSTGALYEQYF TGTGCCAGCAGTTCCACGGGGGCTCTCTACGAGCAGTACTTC
once - TRBJ2-1 TRBV28 CASSLPPSDEQFF TGTGCCAGCAGTTTACCCCCTAGTGATGAGCAGTTCTTC
few TRBD1 TRBJ2-2 TRBV5-5 CASSTLPGQANTGELFF TGTGCCAGCAGTACACTTCCGGGACAGGCTAACACCGGGGAGCTGTTTTTT
- - TRBJ1-5 TRBV27 CASNLRGQPQHF TGTGCCAGCAACTTACGAGGTCAGCCCCAGCATTTT
- TRBD2 TRBJ2-5 TRBV10-2 CASSAREQETQYF TGCGCCAGCAGTGCGCGGGAGCAAGAGACCCAGTACTTC
- - TRBJ1-5 TRBV19 CASSIGVGNQPQHF TGTGCCAGTAGTATTGGGGTGGGCAATCAGCCCCAGCATTTT
few - TRBJ1-4 TRBV15 CATSSERLGRNEKLFF TGTGCCACCAGCAGCGAACGATTGGGACGGAATGAAAAACTGTTTTTT
- - TRBJ1-2 TRBV6-2/TRBV6-3 CASSYYIGSAGDRDLLYGYTF TGTGCCAGCAGTTATTACATTGGGAGTGCTGGGGACCGGGACTTACTTTATGGCTACACCTTC
once TRBD2 TRBJ2-5 TRBV10-1 CASTRTSGGKTQYF TGCGCCAGCACCCGGACTAGCGGGGGAAAGACCCAGTACTTC
- - TRBJ2-1 TRBV30 CAGVGRFFLSGWNSYNEQFF TGTGCCGGGGTTGGACGGTTTTTCTTGAGCGGGTGGAATTCCTACAATGAGCAGTTCTTC
- TRBD2 TRBJ2-1 TRBV24-1 CATSERGTSGGNEQFF TGTGCCACCAGTGAGCGTGGGACTAGCGGGGGCAATGAGCAGTTCTTC
once - TRBJ1-2 TRBV7-2 CASTPRAAPNYGYTF TGTGCCAGCACCCCCCGCGCAGCTCCTAACTATGGCTACACCTTC
- TRBD2 TRBJ2-7 TRBV6-2/TRBV6-3 CASSTPGGDIYEQYF TGTGCCAGCAGTACCCCGGGGGGAGACATCTACGAGCAGTACTTC
- TRBD1 TRBJ1-5 TRBV30 CAWSPGQANQPQHF TGTGCCTGGAGCCCCGGACAGGCTAATCAGCCCCAGCATTTT
- TRBD2 TRBJ2-1 TRBV27 CASSWGGLADNEQFF TGTGCCAGCAGTTGGGGAGGACTAGCGGACAATGAGCAGTTCTTC
- TRBD2 TRBJ2-2 TRBV19 CASSTGLGNTGELFF TGTGCCAGTAGTACGGGACTAGGGAACACCGGGGAGCTGTTTTTT
- - TRBJ2-2 TRBV19 CASRQSGELFF TGTGCCAGTAGACAGTCAGGGGAGCTGTTTTTT
- - TRBJ1-5 TRBV5-8 CASSLEPSEPQHF TGTGCCAGCAGCTTGGAGCCCTCTGAGCCCCAGCATTTT
- TRBD1 TRBJ1-5 TRBV6-1 CASSERDSGQPQHF TGTGCCAGCAGTGAAAGGGACAGTGGGCAGCCCCAGCATTTT
- - TRBJ2-3 TRBV3-1/TRBV3-2 CASSQDWRGLSFTDTQYF TGTGCCAGCAGCCAAGATTGGAGGGGGCTCTCCTTCACAGATACGCAGTATTTT
- - TRBJ2-7 TRBV5-1 CASSLQGGAYEQYF TGCGCCAGCAGCTTACAGGGTGGGGCCTACGAGCAGTACTTC
- - TRBJ2-7 TRBV7-9 CASSLQGKSEQYF TGTGCCAGCAGCTTACAGGGGAAGTCAGAGCAGTACTTC
- - TRBJ1-2 TRBV4-1 CASSPPNGDGYTF TGCGCCAGCAGCCCACCTAACGGGGACGGCTACACCTTC
- TRBD2 TRBJ2-7 TRBV4-2 CASSQVAGVSYEQYF TGTGCCAGCAGCCAAGTAGCGGGCGTCTCCTACGAGCAGTACTTC
- - TRBJ1-6 TRBV5-5 CASSLDPDPQNSPLHF TGTGCCAGCAGCTTGGACCCAGATCCTCAGAATTCACCCCTCCACTTT
- TRBD2 TRBJ2-3 TRBV29-1 CSVERREWTDTQYF TGCAGCGTTGAGAGGCGGGAGTGGACAGATACGCAGTATTTT
few - TRBJ2-7 TRBV28 CASNSAGPTYEQYF TGTGCCAGCAACTCGGCAGGGCCCACCTACGAGCAGTACTTC
- TRBD1 TRBJ2-5 TRBV28 CASSYQDRGETQYF TGTGCCAGCAGTTATCAGGACAGGGGGGAGACCCAGTACTTC
- - TRBJ1-1 TRBV28 CASSFNAFERNPNTEAFF TGTGCCAGCAGTTTCAATGCGTTTGAACGCAATCCGAACACTGAAGCTTTCTTT